The rows below give T cell receptor beta chains drawn from one sample of a study of T cell clonotyping in hematopoietic cell transplantation. TCRdb's table, derived via immunoSEQ multiplex PCR, lists solely in-frame clones and lacks some. The sample has around 5,400 clones; 65% to 85% are singletons. The sample here was peripheral blood mononuclear cells, taken before stem cell transplant. These receptors originate from a woman aged 45-65 years with acute myeloid leukemia. Some clones in this sample may be carry-over from other donors' samples. Each CDR3 is given with its conserved first and last residue. The order of the fields is CDR3 protein, CDR3 DNA, D gene, V gene, J gene, clone size. D genes are given only for firm matches. Part of the rows lack a size; the others show once, few, many or a class for expanded clones.

cdr3_aa: CATSRGDHGYTF
cdr3_nt: TGTGCCACTTCCCGGGGAGATCATGGCTACACCTTC
d_call: .
v_call: TRBV9
j_call: TRBJ1-2
clone_size: .

cdr3_aa: CASTQGPWAGYTF
cdr3_nt: TGTGCCAGCACACAGGGGCCTTGGGCTGGCTACACCTTC
d_call: TRBD1
v_call: TRBV6-1
j_call: TRBJ1-2
clone_size: .

cdr3_aa: CASSALGGEEQYF
cdr3_nt: TGTGCCAGCAGTGCCTTGGGGGGGGAAGAGCAGTACTTC
d_call: TRBD2
v_call: TRBV6-5
j_call: TRBJ2-7
clone_size: .

cdr3_aa: CASAGRGRGNAEAFF
cdr3_nt: TGTGCCAGCGCCGGGAGGGGGCGGGGGAACGCTGAAGCTTTCTTT
d_call: TRBD1
v_call: TRBV7-2
j_call: TRBJ1-1
clone_size: .

cdr3_aa: CASSPGPYEQYF
cdr3_nt: TGTGCCAGCAGCCCGGGTCCCTACGAGCAGTACTTC
d_call: .
v_call: TRBV7-2
j_call: TRBJ2-7
clone_size: .

cdr3_aa: CASLGRDQPQHF
cdr3_nt: TGTGCCAGTTTGGGGAGGGATCAGCCCCAGCATTTT
d_call: .
v_call: TRBV27
j_call: TRBJ1-5
clone_size: .

cdr3_aa: CASSKREYGTDTQYF
cdr3_nt: TGTGCCAGCAGTAAGAGGGAGTACGGCACAGATACGCAGTATTTT
d_call: .
v_call: TRBV28
j_call: TRBJ2-3
clone_size: .

cdr3_aa: CASSLVSGSVYNEQFF
cdr3_nt: TGTGCCAGCAGCTTAGTAAGCGGGAGCGTCTACAATGAGCAGTTCTTC
d_call: TRBD2
v_call: TRBV11-2
j_call: TRBJ2-1
clone_size: .

cdr3_aa: CASSQLSGDSLMNTEAFF
cdr3_nt: TGTGCCAGCAGCCAATTGTCCGGGGACTCTCTTATGAACACTGAAGCTTTCTTT
d_call: .
v_call: TRBV16
j_call: TRBJ1-1
clone_size: few

cdr3_aa: CASSEGNRGSYGYTF
cdr3_nt: TGTGCCAGCAGTGAAGGCAACAGGGGCAGCTATGGCTACACCTTC
d_call: TRBD1
v_call: TRBV25-1
j_call: TRBJ1-2
clone_size: .

cdr3_aa: CASSPGAPSEKLFF
cdr3_nt: TGTGCCAGCTCACCGGGGGCGCCGAGTGAAAAACTGTTTTTT
d_call: .
v_call: TRBV18
j_call: TRBJ1-4
clone_size: .

cdr3_aa: CASRPDSAYNPNEQFF
cdr3_nt: TGCGCCAGCAGGCCGGACTCGGCTTATAACCCCAATGAGCAGTTCTTC
d_call: .
v_call: TRBV5-1
j_call: TRBJ2-1
clone_size: .

cdr3_aa: CASSELAGSTDTQYF
cdr3_nt: TGTGCCAGCAGTGAGTTGGCGGGGAGCACAGATACGCAGTATTTT
d_call: .
v_call: TRBV6-4
j_call: TRBJ2-3
clone_size: .

cdr3_aa: CASSLGTGTREQYF
cdr3_nt: TGCGCCAGCAGCCTGGGGACAGGGACTCGCGAGCAGTACTTC
d_call: TRBD1
v_call: TRBV5-1
j_call: TRBJ2-7
clone_size: once

cdr3_aa: CASSAIEGGLRETQYF
cdr3_nt: TGTGCCAGCAGTGCCATAGAGGGGGGATTGCGAGAGACCCAGTACTTC
d_call: .
v_call: TRBV25-1
j_call: TRBJ2-5
clone_size: .

cdr3_aa: CASSPTSGGRQETQYF
cdr3_nt: TGTGCCAGCAGCCCTACCTCGGGGGGGCGTCAAGAGACCCAGTACTTC
d_call: TRBD2
v_call: TRBV5-5
j_call: TRBJ2-5
clone_size: .

cdr3_aa: CAISEIGQGAYNEQFF
cdr3_nt: TGTGCCATCAGTGAGATTGGACAGGGGGCCTACAATGAGCAGTTCTTC
d_call: TRBD1
v_call: TRBV10-3
j_call: TRBJ2-1
clone_size: .

cdr3_aa: CASSLAQGNTIYF
cdr3_nt: TGTGCCAGCAGCTTGGCTCAGGGAAACACCATATATTTT
d_call: .
v_call: TRBV5-4
j_call: TRBJ1-3
clone_size: .

cdr3_aa: CASSEDEEATSPPNEKLFF
cdr3_nt: TGTGCCAGCAGTGAAGACGAAGAGGCAACATCGCCCCCAAATGAAAAACTGTTTTTT
d_call: .
v_call: TRBV2
j_call: TRBJ1-4
clone_size: .

cdr3_aa: CASSFDYNEQFF
cdr3_nt: TGCGCCAGCAGCTTTGACTACAATGAGCAGTTCTTC
d_call: .
v_call: TRBV5-1
j_call: TRBJ2-1
clone_size: .

cdr3_aa: CASSSGDTDTQYF
cdr3_nt: TGTGCCAGCAGTTCAGGGGACACAGATACGCAGTATTTT
d_call: .
v_call: TRBV6-4
j_call: TRBJ2-3
clone_size: .

cdr3_aa: CASSTGLANTGELFF
cdr3_nt: TGCGCCAGCAGCACGGGACTAGCGAACACCGGGGAGCTGTTTTTT
d_call: TRBD2
v_call: TRBV5-1
j_call: TRBJ2-2
clone_size: .

cdr3_aa: CASSLELVNEQFF
cdr3_nt: TGTGCCAGCAGCTTAGAACTGGTCAATGAGCAGTTCTTC
d_call: .
v_call: TRBV13
j_call: TRBJ2-1
clone_size: .

cdr3_aa: CASSDRPNEKLFF
cdr3_nt: TGTGCCAGCTCGGACAGGCCTAATGAAAAACTGTTTTTT
d_call: TRBD1
v_call: TRBV6-5
j_call: TRBJ1-4
clone_size: .

cdr3_aa: CASRTGEKLFF
cdr3_nt: TGTGCCAGCAGGACGGGTGAAAAACTGTTTTTT
d_call: .
v_call: TRBV6-1
j_call: TRBJ1-4
clone_size: .

cdr3_aa: CASSSRTSGSLETQYF
cdr3_nt: TGTGCCAGCAGCTCCCGGACTAGCGGGAGTTTGGAGACCCAGTACTTC
d_call: TRBD2
v_call: TRBV9
j_call: TRBJ2-5
clone_size: .

cdr3_aa: CASSAPGELFF
cdr3_nt: TGTGCCAGCAGTGCTCCCGGGGAGCTGTTTTTT
d_call: .
v_call: TRBV2
j_call: TRBJ2-2
clone_size: .

cdr3_aa: CASSPRLQGQGETQYF
cdr3_nt: TGCGCCAGCAGCCCCCGCCTACAGGGCCAGGGGGAGACCCAGTACTTC
d_call: .
v_call: TRBV5-1
j_call: TRBJ2-5
clone_size: .

cdr3_aa: CAWSVTGMREDTEAFF
cdr3_nt: TGTGCCTGGAGTGTCACAGGGATGAGGGAGGACACTGAAGCTTTCTTT
d_call: .
v_call: TRBV30
j_call: TRBJ1-1
clone_size: few

cdr3_aa: CASSLDISSGAFF
cdr3_nt: TGTGCCAGCAGCTTGGACATTTCCAGTGGGGCTTTCTTT
d_call: .
v_call: TRBV7-9
j_call: TRBJ1-1
clone_size: .

cdr3_aa: CASSGGDGYTF
cdr3_nt: TGCGCCAGCAGCGGGGGGGATGGCTACACCTTC
d_call: .
v_call: TRBV5-1
j_call: TRBJ1-2
clone_size: .

cdr3_aa: CASSLRAIAFSGANVLTF
cdr3_nt: TGTGCCAGCAGCCTTAGGGCAATTGCTTTCTCTGGGGCCAACGTCCTGACTTTC
d_call: .
v_call: TRBV7-8
j_call: TRBJ2-6
clone_size: .

cdr3_aa: CASSPGRIYGYTF
cdr3_nt: TGTGCCAGCAGCCCGGGACGGATCTATGGCTACACCTTC
d_call: .
v_call: TRBV28
j_call: TRBJ1-2
clone_size: .

cdr3_aa: CASSLPGLAGGRDTGELFF
cdr3_nt: TGTGCCAGCAGCTTACCGGGACTAGCGGGAGGGCGGGACACCGGGGAGCTGTTTTTT
d_call: TRBD2
v_call: TRBV5-4
j_call: TRBJ2-2
clone_size: .

cdr3_aa: CASRQDRGYEQFF
cdr3_nt: TGTGCCAGCAGGCAGGACAGGGGCTATGAGCAGTTCTTC
d_call: TRBD1
v_call: TRBV7-9
j_call: TRBJ2-1
clone_size: .

cdr3_aa: CASSSVSGGKDTQYF
cdr3_nt: TGTGCCAGTAGTAGTGTAAGCGGGGGGAAAGATACGCAGTATTTT
d_call: TRBD2
v_call: TRBV19
j_call: TRBJ2-3
clone_size: .

cdr3_aa: CASSLNRGPSYEQYF
cdr3_nt: TGTGCCAGCAGCTTAAATAGGGGCCCATCCTACGAGCAGTACTTC
d_call: .
v_call: TRBV7-2
j_call: TRBJ2-7
clone_size: large

cdr3_aa: CASSPDSYTEAFF
cdr3_nt: TGTGCCAGCTCACCTGACAGCTACACTGAAGCTTTCTTT
d_call: .
v_call: TRBV18
j_call: TRBJ1-1
clone_size: .

cdr3_aa: CASSSDSNQPQHF
cdr3_nt: TGTGCCAGCAGCTCCGACTCCAATCAGCCCCAGCATTTT
d_call: .
v_call: TRBV5-4
j_call: TRBJ1-5
clone_size: .

cdr3_aa: CASSLQGAKIHEQYF
cdr3_nt: TGTGCCAGCAGCTTACAGGGGGCGAAAATCCACGAGCAGTACTTC
d_call: TRBD1
v_call: TRBV5-4
j_call: TRBJ2-7
clone_size: .

cdr3_aa: CASSQDRGNEQYF
cdr3_nt: TGCGCCAGCAGCCAAGATAGAGGGAACGAGCAGTACTTC
d_call: .
v_call: TRBV4-1
j_call: TRBJ2-7
clone_size: .

cdr3_aa: CASSFWTEGRDTQYF
cdr3_nt: TGCGCCAGCAGCTTTTGGACAGAGGGAAGGGATACGCAGTATTTT
d_call: .
v_call: TRBV5-1
j_call: TRBJ2-3
clone_size: .

cdr3_aa: CASSENGGAGDGYTF
cdr3_nt: TGTGCCAGCAGTGAAAACGGTGGTGCGGGAGACGGCTACACCTTC
d_call: .
v_call: TRBV6-1
j_call: TRBJ1-2
clone_size: few

cdr3_aa: CASSVDGDPSTDTQYF
cdr3_nt: TGCGCCAGCAGTGTGGACGGGGACCCTAGCACAGATACGCAGTATTTT
d_call: .
v_call: TRBV5-1
j_call: TRBJ2-3
clone_size: .

cdr3_aa: CASSLRQGNEKLFF
cdr3_nt: TGTGCCAGCAGCTTAAGACAGGGTAATGAAAAACTGTTTTTT
d_call: TRBD1
v_call: TRBV7-9
j_call: TRBJ1-4
clone_size: .

cdr3_aa: CASSLDTEADTQYF
cdr3_nt: TGCGCCAGCAGCTTGGATACAGAGGCAGATACGCAGTATTTT
d_call: .
v_call: TRBV5-1
j_call: TRBJ2-3
clone_size: .

cdr3_aa: CASSIQRGGTDTQYF
cdr3_nt: TGTGCCAGTAGTATACAGCGGGGGGGCACAGATACGCAGTATTTT
d_call: TRBD2
v_call: TRBV19
j_call: TRBJ2-3
clone_size: .

cdr3_aa: CASSSRGANTEAFF
cdr3_nt: TGTGCCAGTAGTTCGCGAGGGGCCAACACTGAAGCTTTCTTT
d_call: .
v_call: TRBV19
j_call: TRBJ1-1
clone_size: .

cdr3_aa: CAWSWGDEQYF
cdr3_nt: TGTGCCTGGAGTTGGGGAGACGAGCAGTACTTC
d_call: .
v_call: TRBV30
j_call: TRBJ2-7
clone_size: .

cdr3_aa: CASSQGQGRISTIYF
cdr3_nt: TGTGCCAGCAGCCAGGGACAGGGGCGTATTTCTACCATATATTTT
d_call: TRBD1
v_call: TRBV7-8
j_call: TRBJ1-3
clone_size: .

cdr3_aa: CASSARTGEGTEAFF
cdr3_nt: TGTGCCAGCAGTGCCCGGACAGGCGAGGGCACTGAAGCTTTCTTT
d_call: TRBD1
v_call: TRBV2
j_call: TRBJ1-1
clone_size: .

cdr3_aa: CASSLEWTGNEQFF
cdr3_nt: TGTGCCAGCAGCTTAGAATGGACAGGAAATGAGCAGTTCTTC
d_call: TRBD1
v_call: TRBV7-2
j_call: TRBJ2-1
clone_size: .

cdr3_aa: CASSLGPVIKAEAFF
cdr3_nt: TGTGCCAGCAGCTTGGGCCCAGTAATTAAAGCTGAAGCTTTCTTT
d_call: .
v_call: TRBV5-4
j_call: TRBJ1-1
clone_size: .

cdr3_aa: CATSRAEGEKLFF
cdr3_nt: TGTGCCACCAGCAGAGCGGAGGGCGAAAAACTGTTTTTT
d_call: .
v_call: TRBV15
j_call: TRBJ1-4
clone_size: .

cdr3_aa: CASSDLQGSEQYF
cdr3_nt: TGTGCCAGCAGTGACCTACAGGGTTCTGAGCAGTACTTC
d_call: .
v_call: TRBV6-1
j_call: TRBJ2-7
clone_size: .